The rows below give T cell receptor beta chains drawn from one sample of a study of response to subunit inactivated influenza vaccine. TCRdb independently ran MiXCR on the RT-PCR reads; one entry per CDR3 protein. The sample lists 150,000 or so distinct CDR3 sequences, roughly 10% occurring once. Sequencing was performed on CD8+ T cells sorted from PBMCs, taken 23 to 25 months after vaccination. Source of these receptors: a man between 45 and 75 years old who received an inactivated influenza vaccine. CDR3s include the opening cysteine and the closing phenylalanine or tryptophan. D genes are given only for firm matches. A clone size is listed for some rows: how often the clone was seen (once, few, many), or a class if it is expanded.

size	V	D	J	length	DNA	CDR3
few	TRBV28	TRBD1	TRBJ1-1	15	TGTGCCAGCAGCCGCGGGACAGGGTTGGACACTGAAGCTTTCTTT	CASSRGTGLDTEAFF
NA	TRBV4-3	NA	TRBJ1-1	15	TGCGCCAGCAGCCAAGGGGAGGGGCCGAACACTGAAGCTTTCTTT	CASSQGEGPNTEAFF
many	TRBV12-3/TRBV12-4	NA	TRBJ2-3	13	TGTGCCAGCAGTTTGGTCATCACAGATACGCAGTATTTT	CASSLVITDTQYF
many	TRBV12-3/TRBV12-4	TRBD2	TRBJ2-1	14	TGTGCCAGCAGGCTGACTAGCGGGAGTATTGAGCAGTTCTTC	CASRLTSGSIEQFF
few	TRBV7-9	TRBD1	TRBJ1-6	15	TGTGCCAGCAGCTCTACGACAGGGGTTAATTCACCCCTCCACTTT	CASSSTTGVNSPLHF
NA	TRBV7-9	TRBD1	TRBJ2-5	15	TGTGCCAGCAGCCGTGGACAGGGGGCTAGCGAGACCCAGTACTTC	CASSRGQGASETQYF
few	TRBV5-5	NA	TRBJ2-7	14	TGTGCCAGCAGCTCTTCCTCCACCGCCCACGAGCAGTACTTC	CASSSSSTAHEQYF
NA	TRBV7-2	NA	TRBJ2-4	15	TGTGCCAGCAGCTTAAATGAACACAGAAAAAACATTCAGTACTTC	CASSLNEHRKNIQYF
few	TRBV5-1	NA	TRBJ2-1	15	TGCGCCAGCAGCGGTGACTTCCAGACTTACAATGAGCAGTTCTTC	CASSGDFQTYNEQFF
few	TRBV9	NA	TRBJ2-3	15	TGTGCCAGCAGCTACGGGGCCCTTAGCACAGATACGCAGTATTTT	CASSYGALSTDTQYF
few	TRBV20-1	TRBD1	TRBJ1-5	16	TGCAGTGCTAGACCGGGACAGGGTTATAGCAATCAGCCCCAGCATTTT	CSARPGQGYSNQPQHF
few	TRBV12-3/TRBV12-4	NA	TRBJ1-1	14	TGTGCCAGCAGTGGGACCAGGGGTTACACTGAAGCTTTCTTT	CASSGTRGYTEAFF
few	TRBV5-1	TRBD1	TRBJ2-7	15	TGCGCCAGCAGCTTGGGACCCGGGACAGACCTAGAGCAGTACTTC	CASSLGPGTDLEQYF
NA	TRBV7-2	TRBD1	TRBJ1-4	15	TGTGCCAGCAGCTTAAAACAGGGGGCTTTTGAAAAACTGTTTTTT	CASSLKQGAFEKLFF
many	TRBV20-1	NA	TRBJ2-7	12	TGCAGCCAGGTCGACAGAGGGTACGAGCAGTACTTC	CSQVDRGYEQYF
many	TRBV9	NA	TRBJ2-4	14	TGTGCCAGCAGCGTAGGGAGAGGGGAAAACATTCAGTACTTC	CASSVGRGENIQYF
many	TRBV29-1	NA	TRBJ2-2	14	TGCAGCGTTGAAGATCCCGGGAACACCGGGGAGCTGTTTTTT	CSVEDPGNTGELFF
few	TRBV6-2/TRBV6-3	TRBD2	TRBJ2-7	16	TGTGCCAGCAGTGACGGGACTAGCGGGATTTTCTACGAGCAGTACTTC	CASSDGTSGIFYEQYF
few	TRBV4-3	NA	TRBJ2-1	14	TGCGCCAGCAGCCAAGGTTTCCGGGACAATGAGCAGTTCTTC	CASSQGFRDNEQFF
NA	TRBV7-9	NA	TRBJ1-1	17	TGTGCCAGCAGCTCTGGTTTCCCGGGGCGCGGGAACACTGAAGCTTTCTTT	CASSSGFPGRGNTEAFF
NA	TRBV20-1	TRBD2	TRBJ2-5	16	TGCAGTGCTAGAGAAATAGCGGGAGGTCTTGAAGAGACCCAGTACTTC	CSAREIAGGLEETQYF
many	TRBV7-6	TRBD1	TRBJ2-7	13	TGTGCCAGCAGCCTTGGACAGGACTACGAGCAGTACTTC	CASSLGQDYEQYF
NA	TRBV28	NA	TRBJ2-3	14	TGTGCCAGCAGCCGCTTAGGGCGGCCAGATACGCAGTATTTT	CASSRLGRPDTQYF
many	TRBV5-1	NA	TRBJ2-7	15	TGCGCCAGCAGCTTGGAAATGTACGGGAACTACGAGCAGTACTTC	CASSLEMYGNYEQYF
few	TRBV6-2/TRBV6-3	TRBD2	TRBJ2-7	15	TGTGCCAGCAGTTTCTTAGCGGGCCCCTCCTACGAGCAGTACTTC	CASSFLAGPSYEQYF
many	TRBV19	TRBD1	TRBJ1-5	15	TGTGCCAGTAGTCCAGGGACAGGGGGTCAACAGCCCCAGCATTTT	CASSPGTGGQQPQHF
few	TRBV4-1	NA	TRBJ1-1	14	TGCGCCAGCAGCCACAGGGGCCCTGACACTGAAGCTTTCTTT	CASSHRGPDTEAFF
few	TRBV7-9	NA	TRBJ2-7	12	TGTGCCAGCAGCATGGCCTCCTACGAGCAGTACTTC	CASSMASYEQYF
NA	TRBV6-1	TRBD1	TRBJ2-1	15	TGTGCCAGCAGTCCCGGGACAGCCTTTTACAATGAGCAGTTCTTC	CASSPGTAFYNEQFF
NA	TRBV12-3/TRBV12-4	TRBD1	TRBJ2-3	16	TGTGCCAGCAGGGGGGACAGGGCTGGGCACACAGATACGCAGTATTTT	CASRGDRAGHTDTQYF
NA	TRBV29-1	NA	TRBJ2-2	12	TGCAGCGTTGAAGGGATTGGCGGGGAGCTGTTTTTT	CSVEGIGGELFF
few	TRBV19	TRBD1	TRBJ2-7	15	TGTGCCAGTAGTATCGGGACAGGGGCATCCTACGAGCAGTACTTC	CASSIGTGASYEQYF
few	TRBV4-2	NA	TRBJ2-3	16	TGTGCCAGCAGCCAAGAGCTCGGGCCGAGCACAGATACGCAGTATTTT	CASSQELGPSTDTQYF
many	TRBV20-1	NA	TRBJ1-1	18	TGCAGTGCTAGAGATTATCTCTCTTCGGCGAGCCTGAACACTGAAGCTTTCTTT	CSARDYLSSASLNTEAFF
few	TRBV7-8	TRBD1	TRBJ2-7	14	TGTGCCAGCAGCTTTGGGACAGGGTTCTACGAGCAGTACTTC	CASSFGTGFYEQYF
NA	TRBV4-1	NA	TRBJ2-1	14	TGCGCCAGCAGCCAAGGGACGGCCGGGCGTGAGCAGTTCTTC	CASSQGTAGREQFF
NA	TRBV6-5	NA	TRBJ1-2	15	TGTGCCAGCAGTTACTCGGCGACGGCTAACTATGGCTACACCTTC	CASSYSATANYGYTF
NA	TRBV6-2/TRBV6-3	NA	TRBJ1-2	13	TGTGCCAGCAGTTACGAGGGCAGCTATGGCTACACCTTC	CASSYEGSYGYTF
few	TRBV29-1	NA	TRBJ1-2	12	TGCAGCGTTGCAGGGGCGTCCTATGGCTACACCTTC	CSVAGASYGYTF
many	TRBV12-3/TRBV12-4	NA	TRBJ1-2	12	TGTGCCAGCAGTCCGAATAACTATGGCTACACCTTC	CASSPNNYGYTF
NA	TRBV12-3/TRBV12-4	NA	TRBJ2-5	14	TGTGCCAGCAGTTTAGGACGGTCGGAAGAGACCCAGTACTTC	CASSLGRSEETQYF
few	TRBV4-3	NA	TRBJ1-1	12	TGCGCCAGCAGCCAAGGAACAACTGAAGCTTTCTTT	CASSQGTTEAFF
many	TRBV6-5	NA	TRBJ2-5	14	TGTGCCAGCAGTTACGGGACCTCCACGGGGACCCAGTACTTC	CASSYGTSTGTQYF
many	TRBV27	TRBD2	TRBJ2-1	16	TGTGCCAGCAGTAGCCCTAGCGGGAGCTCCTACAATGAGCAGTTCTTC	CASSSPSGSSYNEQFF
NA	TRBV12-3/TRBV12-4	NA	TRBJ2-7	14	TGTGCCAGCAGTTTAGGGCAGGGAAGGTACGAGCAGTACTTC	CASSLGQGRYEQYF
NA	TRBV7-8	TRBD2	TRBJ2-5	19	TGTGCCAGCAGCTTCCCGGAACGTTTTGGGGGGGTTTTTCAAGAGACCCAGTACTTC	CASSFPERFGGVFQETQYF
few	TRBV7-8	TRBD1	TRBJ1-1	17	TGTGCCAGCAGCTTTTCCCAGGGGGCCCCCCCGGACACTGAAGCTTTCTTT	CASSFSQGAPPDTEAFF
few	TRBV7-9	NA	TRBJ1-4	12	TGTGCCAGCAGCTTCTTCGGAGGGCCACTGTTTTTT	CASSFFGGPLFF
NA	TRBV19	TRBD2	TRBJ2-2	14	TGTGCCAGTGAGGGACTAGTGAACACCGGGGAGCTGTTTTTT	CASEGLVNTGELFF
many	TRBV5-1	TRBD1	TRBJ1-1	14	TGCGCCAGCAGCCTCTGGACAGGGGACACTGAAGCTTTCTTT	CASSLWTGDTEAFF
NA	TRBV6-2/TRBV6-3	NA	TRBJ2-1	16	TGTGCCAGCAGTTACCCCCCCGGTTTGGGACACAATGAGCAGTTCTTC	CASSYPPGLGHNEQFF
NA	TRBV2	NA	TRBJ2-1	16	TGTGCCAGCAGTGAAGCGCGGGATCACTCCTACAATGAGCAGTTCTTC	CASSEARDHSYNEQFF
few	TRBV4-3	NA	TRBJ1-1	16	TGCGCCAGCAGCCAAGATCTCACTCTCCGGGGCACTGAAGCTTTCTTT	CASSQDLTLRGTEAFF
NA	TRBV4-2	NA	TRBJ2-1	15	TGTGCCAGCAGCCACAAGGGGAGTAAAGACAATGAGCAGTTCTTC	CASSHKGSKDNEQFF
many	TRBV12-3/TRBV12-4	NA	TRBJ2-3	12	TGTGCCAGCACCGGTATGACAGATACGCAGTATTTT	CASTGMTDTQYF
NA	TRBV7-6	NA	TRBJ1-2	13	TGTGCCAGCAGCCCCGACCGAGTTAATGGCTACACCTTC	CASSPDRVNGYTF
many	TRBV30	NA	TRBJ2-7	12	TGTGCCTGGAGTGACAGCTCCTACGAGCAGTACTTC	CAWSDSSYEQYF
many	TRBV5-1	TRBD1	TRBJ1-1	13	TGCGCCAGCAGCCAGGGGGCTGGGACTGAAGCTTTCTTT	CASSQGAGTEAFF
few	TRBV4-3	TRBD1	TRBJ2-7	15	TGCGCCAGCAGCCATACCGGGACAGGGACCTACGAGCAGTACTTC	CASSHTGTGTYEQYF
many	TRBV4-3	NA	TRBJ1-2	14	TGCGCCAGCAGCCTTGGGGAGGGAAACTATGGCTACACCTTC	CASSLGEGNYGYTF